The 18 T cell receptor beta chains below all came from one sample that was sequenced in a study of graft-versus-host responses after intestinal transplantation. No cognate antigen is known for these TCRs. Using immunoSEQ multiplex PCR, the repertoire was profiled, and TCRdb retains in-frame clones only, with some absent. Seen here are about 71,000 clones, 90% observed once, and the top ten hold approximately 1.3%. The sequencing used unstimulated CD8+ T cells sorted from spleen or lymph node cells, collected before intestinal transplant. These receptors were obtained from a human donor who received an intestinal transplant.

The chain links TRBV7-9 to TRBJ1-4; no definite D call. The CDR3 extends over 13 amino acids. Trimming cost V 5 bases and J 7 bases, with 11 bases left between them. Germline V gives CDR1 SEHNR, CDR2 FQNEAQ (reference sequence). CDR3 residues: CASSAGFGEKLFF. The CDR3, as DNA: TGTGCCAGCAGCGCCGGGTTTGGTGAAAAACTGTTTTTT.

The V gene is TRBV5-1, the J gene TRBJ2-5; 12 nucleotides match TRBD2. Trimming cost V 4 bases and J 5 bases; bases outside gene matches: 6. Germline V gene lookup returns CDR1 SGHRS and CDR2 YFSETQ. This CDR3 has 15 residues. CDR3 protein: CASSTSGGPGETQYF. In DNA, the CDR3 is TGCGCCAGCAGCACTAGCGGGGGGCCCGGGGAGACCCAGTACTTC. Filled out from reference TRBV5-1 and TRBJ2-5, the complete variable domain reads KAGVTQTPRYLIKTRGQQVTLSCSPISGHRSVSWYQQTPGQGLQFLFEYFSETQRNKGNFPGRFSGRQFSNSRSEMNVSTLELGDSALYLCASSTSGGPGETQYFGPGTRLLVL.

In its sample, this clone was seen once. This rearrangement joins TRBV6-1 to TRBJ2-5; no definite D call. The DNA matches TRBJ2-7 better at its end, which makes the J call doubtful. In germline, CDR1 is MNHNS, CDR2 SASEGT. This CDR3 is built from 11 residues. CDR3 loop: CASNSLYEQYF. The DNA for the CDR3 is TGTGCCAGCAATAGCCTCTACGAGCAGTACTTC.

This clone was recorded a few times. The chain carries TRBV10-3 and TRBJ1-1; no clear D gene. The CDR3 runs to 12 residues. Trimming left V 3 bases short and J 4 bases short, with 6 bases between. The germline V gene has CDR1 ENHRY and CDR2 SYGVKD. The CDR3 protein is CAISDEGTEAFF. CDR3 DNA sequence: TGTGCCATCAGTGATGAGGGCACTGAAGCTTTCTTT.

The chain combines TRBV18 with TRBJ2-5; tentative D call: TRBD2 (6 bases). The germline gives CDR1 KGHSH, CDR2 LQKENI. This CDR3 is 15 amino acids long. V dropped 3 bases and J dropped 2 bases, with 13 bases sitting between them. The DNA of the CDR3 is TGTGCCAGCTCACCCCCCCTCGGGGGTCAAGAGACCCAGTACTTC. This sequence encodes CASSPPLGGQETQYF.

This chain uses TRBV7-3 with TRBJ2-7, with D tentatively TRBD1 (6 bases). The CDR3 loop spans 13 amino acids. V was trimmed by 5 bases and J by 4 bases, leaving 12 bases between them. The germline CDR1 and CDR2 sequences are SGHTA and FQGTGA. The CDR3 protein is CASSPGHLYEQYF. The CDR3 DNA reads as TGTGCCAGCAGCCCGGGACATCTTTACGAGCAGTACTTC.

The chain has TRBV13 and TRBJ2-7, with a possible D match to TRBD1 (6 bases). Germline V gene sequence: CDR1 PRHDT, CDR2 FYEKMQ (reference sequence). With 6 bases removed from V and 3 bases from J, the gap between germline ends came to 15 bases. The CDR3 contains 14 residues. CDR3 sequence (DNA): TGTGCCAGCAGTCTCCGGGACATACTCTACGAGCAGTACTTC. Protein sequence: CASSLRDILYEQYF.

This clone was observed a handful of times. The chain is built from TRBV5-6 and TRBJ2-7; the match to TRBD1 covers 9 bases. There are 14 residues in the CDR3. CDR1 and CDR2 (germline): SGHDT, YYEEEE. Trimming removed 2 bases from V and 5 bases from J; junction bases left unmatched: 5. CDR3 nucleotides: TGTGCCAGCAGCTTCGGGACAGGGCAGAACGAGCAGTACTTC. Translation gives CASSFGTGQNEQYF.

The chain recombines TRBV5-6 with TRBJ1-5; 8 positions agree with TRBD1. V gave up 4 bases and J gave up 0 bases; unmatched junction bases: 12. There are 18 residues in the CDR3. CDR1 and CDR2 from the germline V gene are SGHDT and YYEEEE. CDR3 DNA: TGTGCCAGCAGCCAGCGGCATGGGACAGGTATTAGCAATCAGCCCCAGCATTTT. Translation: CASSQRHGTGISNQPQHF.

This rearrangement joins TRBV13 to TRBJ1-1; unclear D gene. The V end was cut by 6 bases, the J end by 6 bases, with 8 bases between. The germline gives CDR1 PRHDT, CDR2 FYEKMQ (reference sequence). The CDR3 extends over 11 amino acids. CDR3 bases: TGTGCCAGCAGTCGGTCCGCTGAAGCTTTCTTT. It specifies CASSRSAEAFF.

The sample holds one count of this clone. The chain is built from TRBV2 and TRBJ1-1; 10 bases agree with TRBD1. The germline V gene has CDR1 SNHLY and CDR2 FYNNEI. The J segment lost 1 base and the V segment lost 9 bases, leaving 17 bases of the junction unmatched. The CDR3 has 18 amino acids. CDR3 DNA sequence: TGTGCCAGTGGAAGCCGGGACAGGGGTACCCTCGCGAACACTGAAGCTTTCTTT. Residues: CASGSRDRGTLANTEAFF.

V is TRBV7-9 and J is TRBJ2-1, with TRBD2 as a possible D gene (6 bases). V lost 6 bases, J lost 4 bases, and 19 bases lay in between. CDR1 and CDR2 from the germline V gene are SEHNR and FQNEAQ (reference sequence). The length of the CDR3 is 16 residues. This CDR3 is CASSHTSGGPYNEQFF. Written as DNA, the CDR3 is TGTGCCAGCAGTCACACGTCCGGGGGACCATACAATGAGCAGTTCTTC.

The chain couples TRBV21-1 to TRBJ1-2; the D call in the table, TRBD1, was not verified against the DNA. TRBV21-1 is assigned pseudogene status. The CDR3 covers 14 residues. CDR3 nucleotides: TGTGCCAGCACCGTGGACAGGGGGACCTATGGCTACACCTTC. Its protein product is CASTVDRGTYGYTF.

The chain combines TRBV7-6 with TRBJ2-6; TRBD1 matches 7 bases. The CDR3 consists of 21 residues. The germline CDR1 and CDR2 sequences are SGHVS and FNYEAQ. J lost 0 bases, V lost 5 bases, and 19 bases had no gene match. This chain's CDR3 is CASSQRRDRTDTSSGANVLTF. The CDR3 DNA reads as TGTGCCAGCAGCCAGAGAAGGGACAGAACAGACACCAGCTCTGGGGCCAACGTCCTGACTTTC.

The rearrangement uses TRBV19 and TRBJ1-1; no reliable D call. The CDR3 length is 13 residues. V was cut by 5 bases and J by 0 bases, with 7 bases left in between. Germline values: CDR1 LNHDA, CDR2 SQIVND (reference sequence). The CDR3 sequence is CASSSNMNTEAFF. CDR3 sequence (DNA): TGTGCCAGTAGTTCGAACATGAACACTGAAGCTTTCTTT. Together with reference TRBV19 and TRBJ1-1, the CDR3 gives the full variable domain: DGGITQSPKYLFRKEGQNVTLSCEQNLNHDAMYWYRQDPGQGLRLIYYSQIVNDFQKGDIAEGYSVSREKKESFPLTVTSAQKNPTAFYLCASSSNMNTEAFFGQGTRLTVV.

The V call is TRBV6-5, the J call TRBJ1-2, with D perhaps TRBD1 (6 bases). V was shortened by 6 bases and J by 3 bases, with 14 bases between the two germline ends. Germline lookup yields CDR1 MNHEY and CDR2 SVGAGI. The CDR3 consists of 14 residues. The CDR3 DNA reads TGTGCCAGCAGACGGACAGCCCTGGACTATGGCTACACCTTC. Translating gives CASRRTALDYGYTF.

The chain couples TRBV5-4 to TRBJ2-1; TRBD2 is a possible D gene (8 bases). The V end was cut by 4 bases, the J end by 5 bases, with 19 bases between. The CDR3 is made up of 16 amino acids. Looked up from germline, CDR1 is SGHNT and CDR2 is YYREEE (reference sequence). CDR3 DNA sequence: TGTGCCAGCAGCCCCGGTGGCGGGGGGACAGACAATGAGCAGTTCTTC. As protein: CASSPGGGGTDNEQFF.

The CDR3, as DNA: TGTGCCAGCAGCCCAACGACAGGGTGGGTTGACGAGCAGTACTTC. It translates to CASSPTTGWVDEQYF. The rearrangement joins TRBV9 to TRBJ2-7; 7 nucleotides agree with TRBD1. V was pared by 4 bases and J by 5 bases, with 12 bases of the junction left unmatched. This CDR3 has 15 amino acids. Germline V CDR1 and CDR2: SGDLS, YYNGEE. The entire variable domain, with the rest obtained from reference TRBV9 and TRBJ2-7, is as follows: DSGVTQTPKHLITATGQRVTLRCSPRSGDLSVYWYQQSLDQGLQFLIQYYNGEERAKGNILERFSAQQFPDLHSELNLSSLELGDSALYFCASSPTTGWVDEQYFGPGTRLTVT.